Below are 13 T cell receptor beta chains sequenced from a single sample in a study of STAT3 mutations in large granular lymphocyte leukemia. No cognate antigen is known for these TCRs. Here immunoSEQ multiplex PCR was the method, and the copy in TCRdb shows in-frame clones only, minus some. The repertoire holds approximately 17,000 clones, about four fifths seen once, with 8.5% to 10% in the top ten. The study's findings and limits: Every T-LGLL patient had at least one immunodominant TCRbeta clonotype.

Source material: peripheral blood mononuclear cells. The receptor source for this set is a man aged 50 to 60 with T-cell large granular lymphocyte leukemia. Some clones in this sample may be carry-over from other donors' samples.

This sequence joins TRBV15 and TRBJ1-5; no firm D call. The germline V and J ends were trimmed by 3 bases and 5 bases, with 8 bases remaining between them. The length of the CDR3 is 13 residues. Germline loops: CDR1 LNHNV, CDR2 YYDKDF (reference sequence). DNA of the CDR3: TGTGCCACCAGCAGTGGGGTGGATCAGCCCCAGCATTTT. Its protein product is CATSSGVDQPQHF. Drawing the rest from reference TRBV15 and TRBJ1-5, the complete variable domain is DAMVIQNPRYQVTQFGKPVTLSCSQTLNHNVMYWYQQKSSQAPKLLFHYYDKDFNNEADTPDNFQSRRPNTSFCFLDIRSPGLGDTAMYLCATSSGVDQPQHFGDGTRLSIL.

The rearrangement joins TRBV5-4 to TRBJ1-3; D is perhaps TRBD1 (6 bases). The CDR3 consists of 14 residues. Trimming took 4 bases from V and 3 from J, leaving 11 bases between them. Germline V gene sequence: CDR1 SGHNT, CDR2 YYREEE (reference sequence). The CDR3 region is CASSPGADGNTIYF. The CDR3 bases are TGTGCCAGCAGCCCGGGGGCGGATGGAAACACCATATATTTT.

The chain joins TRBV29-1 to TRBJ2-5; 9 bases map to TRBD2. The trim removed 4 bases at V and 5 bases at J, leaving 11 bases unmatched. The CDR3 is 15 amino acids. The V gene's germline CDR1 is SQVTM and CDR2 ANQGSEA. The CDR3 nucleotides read TGCAGCGTTGCCAAAATAGCGGGAGCCGTGGAGACCCAGTACTTC. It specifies CSVAKIAGAVETQYF.

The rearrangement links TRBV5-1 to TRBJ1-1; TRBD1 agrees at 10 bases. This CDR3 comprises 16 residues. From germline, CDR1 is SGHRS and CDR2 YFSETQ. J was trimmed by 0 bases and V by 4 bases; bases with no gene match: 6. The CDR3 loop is CASSAGQGNMNTEAFF. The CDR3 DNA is TGCGCCAGCAGCGCGGGACAGGGGAACATGAACACTGAAGCTTTCTTT. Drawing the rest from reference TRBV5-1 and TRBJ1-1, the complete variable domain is KAGVTQTPRYLIKTRGQQVTLSCSPISGHRSVSWYQQTPGQGLQFLFEYFSETQRNKGNFPGRFSGRQFSNSRSEMNVSTLELGDSALYLCASSAGQGNMNTEAFFGQGTRLTVV.

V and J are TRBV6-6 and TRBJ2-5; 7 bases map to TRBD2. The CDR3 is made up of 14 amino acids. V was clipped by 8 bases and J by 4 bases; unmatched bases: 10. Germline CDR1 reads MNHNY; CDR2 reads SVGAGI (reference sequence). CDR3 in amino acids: CASGRGETRETQYF. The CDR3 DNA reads TGTGCCAGCGGCCGGGGGGAGACTAGAGAGACCCAGTACTTC.

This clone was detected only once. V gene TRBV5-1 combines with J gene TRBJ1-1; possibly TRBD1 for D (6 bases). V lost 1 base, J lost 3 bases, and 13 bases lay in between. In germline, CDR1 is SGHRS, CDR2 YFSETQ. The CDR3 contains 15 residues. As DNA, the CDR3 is TGCGCCAGCAGCTTGACAGGGCGGAAGGACACTGAAGCTTTCTTT. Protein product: CASSLTGRKDTEAFF.

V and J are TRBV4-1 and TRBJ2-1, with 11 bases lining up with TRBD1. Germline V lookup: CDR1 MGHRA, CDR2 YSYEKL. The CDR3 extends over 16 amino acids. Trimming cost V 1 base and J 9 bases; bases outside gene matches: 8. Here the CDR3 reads CASSQAGTGGKGEQFF. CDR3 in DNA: TGCGCCAGCAGCCAAGCGGGGACAGGGGGTAAGGGTGAGCAGTTCTTC.

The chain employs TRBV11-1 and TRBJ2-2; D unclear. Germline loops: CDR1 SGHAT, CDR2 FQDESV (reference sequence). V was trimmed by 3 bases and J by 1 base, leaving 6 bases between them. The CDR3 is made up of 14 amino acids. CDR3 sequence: CASSFYENTGELFF. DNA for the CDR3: TGTGCCAGCAGCTTTTACGAGAACACCGGGGAGCTGTTTTTT.

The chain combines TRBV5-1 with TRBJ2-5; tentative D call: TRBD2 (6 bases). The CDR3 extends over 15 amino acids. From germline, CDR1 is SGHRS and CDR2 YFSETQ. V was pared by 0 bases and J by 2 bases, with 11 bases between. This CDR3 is CASSLAGGDQETQYF. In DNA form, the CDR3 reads TGCGCCAGCAGCTTGGCTGGCGGGGATCAAGAGACCCAGTACTTC.

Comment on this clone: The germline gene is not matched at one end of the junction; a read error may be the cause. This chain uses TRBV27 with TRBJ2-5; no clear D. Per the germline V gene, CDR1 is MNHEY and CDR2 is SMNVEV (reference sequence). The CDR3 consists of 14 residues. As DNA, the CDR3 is TGTGCCAGCAGATTTGGACGGGTACAAGGGACCCAGTACTTC. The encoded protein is CASRFGRVQGTQYF.

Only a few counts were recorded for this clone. CDR3 sequence: CASSLASGSYEQYF. CDR3 in DNA: TGCGCCAGCAGCTTGGCCTCAGGGTCCTACGAGCAGTACTTC. The V call is TRBV5-1, the J call TRBJ2-7; D perhaps matches TRBD1 (5 bases). Germline V gives CDR1 SGHRS, CDR2 YFSETQ. V dropped 0 bases and J dropped 1 base, with 8 bases sitting between them. The CDR3 loop spans 14 amino acids.

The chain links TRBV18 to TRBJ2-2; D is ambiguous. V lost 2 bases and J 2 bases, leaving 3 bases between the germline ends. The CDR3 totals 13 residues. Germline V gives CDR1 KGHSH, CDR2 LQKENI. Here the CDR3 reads CASSPGNTGELFF. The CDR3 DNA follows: TGTGCCAGCTCACCAGGAAACACCGGGGAGCTGTTTTTT.

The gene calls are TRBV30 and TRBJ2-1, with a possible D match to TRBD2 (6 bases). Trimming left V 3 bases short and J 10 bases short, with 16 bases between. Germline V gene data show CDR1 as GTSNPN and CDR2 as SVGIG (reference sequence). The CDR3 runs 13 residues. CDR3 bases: TGTGCCTGGAGGGAGGGACGAGCTCAAGAGCAGTTCTTC. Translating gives CAWREGRAQEQFF. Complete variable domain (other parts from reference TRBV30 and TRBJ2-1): SQTIHQWPATLVQPVGSPLSLECTVEGTSNPNLYWYRQAAGRGLQLLFYSVGIGQISSEVPQNLSASRPQDRQFILSSKKLLLSDSGFYLCAWREGRAQEQFFGPGTRLTVL.